This TCR beta chain originates from a study of control samples from healthy donors and cancer patients. V lost 4 bases and J lost 0; bases outside the gene matches: 6. The germline gives CDR1 LGHNA, CDR2 YSLEER. The CDR3 covers 15 residues. Here immunoSEQ multiplex PCR was the method, and the copy in TCRdb shows in-frame clones only, minus some. The table lists 80,000 to 100,000 clones, 88% of them singletons. The TCR comes from a man in his thirties or forties in good health. The sample consisted of blood. This chain links TRBV4-3 with TRBJ2-7; 7 nucleotides line up with TRBD1. The CDR3 region has the DNA TGCGCCAGCAGCCTGGTTCGGGACAGCTCCTACGAGCAGTACTTC. Its translation is CASSLVRDSSYEQYF.